What follows are 29 T cell receptor beta chains derived from one specimen sequenced in a study of shared clonotypes between healthy human individuals. CD45RO-negative, CCR7-positively selected cells formed the naive CD8 fraction, excluding terminally differentiated effector memory CD45RA+ cells. Clones were read by immunoSEQ multiplex PCR, and TCRdb kept only the in-frame ones, dropping some. The sample lists around 2,000,000 clones, 85% to 95% occurring once. Material for sequencing was naive CD8+ T cells from PBMCs. The receptors here all came from a man in his late teens or twenties in good health. Some clones in this sample may be carry-over from other donors' samples.

The gene calls are TRBV12-5 and TRBJ2-7, with TRBD1 as a possible D gene (6 bases). CDR3 length equals 16 residues. Trimming shortened V by 7 bases and J by 0 bases, and 19 bases separated the two germline ends. Per germline, CDR1 LGHNT and CDR2 FRNRAP. In nucleotides, the CDR3 is TGTGCTAGTGCACCCCGCCAACAGGGTAGCTCCTACGAGCAGTACTTC. It codes for CASAPRQQGSSYEQYF.

The chain carries TRBV13 and TRBJ2-1; weak D call: TRBD2 (5 bases). The ends were cut back, 5 bases at V and 2 bases at J, with 16 bases in the middle. This CDR3 has 16 amino acids. Germline values: CDR1 PRHDT, CDR2 FYEKMQ (reference sequence). CDR3 loop: CASSPPGDRPYNEQFF. The CDR3 DNA reads TGTGCCAGCAGCCCTCCCGGGGATAGACCCTACAATGAGCAGTTCTTC.

The V gene is TRBV11-2, the J gene TRBJ2-2; 7 bases are shared with TRBD1. The ends lost 1 base at V and 2 bases at J; junction bases unmatched: 4. This CDR3 is built from 16 residues. The germline V gene encodes CDR1 SGHAT and CDR2 FQNNGV. The CDR3 DNA reads as TGTGCCAGCAGCTTAGCCGACAGGGCAAACACCGGGGAGCTGTTTTTT. Protein product: CASSLADRANTGELFF. The complete variable domain, with remaining parts taken from reference TRBV11-2 and TRBJ2-2, reads EAGVAQSPRYKIIEKRQSVAFWCNPISGHATLYWYQQILGQGPKLLIQFQNNGVVDDSQLPKDRFSAERLKGVDSTLKIQPAKLEDSAVYLCASSLADRANTGELFFGEGSRLTVL.

The rearrangement uses TRBV10-2 and TRBJ2-7, with a possible D match to TRBD2 (6 bases). The V gene lost 5 bases and the J gene lost 3 bases, with 17 bases spanning the gap. The CDR3 totals 15 residues. CDR1 is WSHSY, CDR2 SAAADI, per germline. The CDR3 DNA reads as TGCGCCAGCAGTTCGGAGGGGCGAACGGACTACGAGCAGTACTTC. Translated, it gives CASSSEGRTDYEQYF.

The J gene is TRBJ2-7, the V gene TRBV28, with 11 nucleotides matching TRBD2. V trimming: 3 bases; J trimming: 9 bases; junction bases outside the gene matches: 7. CDR1 and CDR2 (germline): MDHEN, SYDVKM. The CDR3 covers 14 residues. CDR3 amino acids: CASSFLLAGAGQYF. CDR3 DNA sequence: TGTGCCAGCAGTTTCTTACTAGCGGGAGCCGGGCAGTACTTC.

The chain links TRBV5-1 to TRBJ1-1; 7 bases are shared with TRBD1. The CDR3 extends over 16 amino acids. The germline V gene has CDR1 SGHRS and CDR2 YFSETQ. The trim removed 3 bases at V and 5 bases at J, leaving 13 bases unmatched. CDR3 sequence (DNA): TGCGCCAGCAGCTCTAACCGGGACAGAAGGTATACTGAAGCTTTCTTT. Amino acid sequence: CASSSNRDRRYTEAFF.

This rearrangement joins TRBV27 to TRBJ2-1; the match to TRBD2 covers 12 bases. CDR1 and CDR2 from the germline V gene are MNHEY and SMNVEV (reference sequence). The CDR3 runs 17 residues. Losses at the gene ends were 5 bases for V and 3 bases for J; bases not matched to a gene: 8. The CDR3 spells CASSPPPGLAGYNEQFF. DNA of the CDR3: TGTGCCAGCAGTCCCCCTCCGGGACTAGCGGGCTACAATGAGCAGTTCTTC.

Only one count was recorded for this clone. The chain uses TRBV6-6 and TRBJ1-1; 7 bases line up with TRBD1. Per the germline V gene, CDR1 is MNHNY and CDR2 is SVGAGI (reference sequence). J lost 4 bases, V lost 7 bases, and 9 bases had no gene match. The length of the CDR3 is 14 residues. The CDR3 DNA is TGTGCCAGCATCCTGCTGGCAGGGGGCACTGAAGCTTTCTTT. Its translation: CASILLAGGTEAFF.

CDR3 nucleotide sequence: TGTGCCTGGAGTGTAGAGCCCTATAATTCACCCCTCCACTTT. This encodes CAWSVEPYNSPLHF. The genes are TRBV30 and TRBJ1-6; D unclear. V lost 0 bases to trimming and J lost 2 bases, with 5 bases between them. Per the germline V gene, CDR1 is GTSNPN and CDR2 is SVGIG (reference sequence). This CDR3 region has 14 residues.

About this clone: The identical CDR3 is also encoded by other nucleotide sequences in the sample. V gene TRBV4-3 combines with J gene TRBJ2-5; 14 nucleotides align to TRBD2. The CDR3 spans 15 residues. CDR1 LGHNA and CDR2 YSLEER come from the germline V gene. V shed 5 bases, J shed 5 bases, and the junction held 4 bases outside the gene matches. The CDR3 reads CASSSGLAGAETQYF. The CDR3 DNA is TGCGCCAGCAGCTCGGGACTAGCGGGAGCTGAGACCCAGTACTTC.

The V call is TRBV28, the J call TRBJ2-7; a possible D gene is TRBD2 (6 bases). V was pared by 4 bases and J by 2 bases, with 21 bases between. Germline V lookup: CDR1 MDHEN, CDR2 SYDVKM. This CDR3 has 17 residues. CDR3 nucleotides: TGTGCCAGCAGTTCTCCGGGGCGGGAATCGGGGGCCTACGAGCAGTACTTC. It specifies CASSSPGRESGAYEQYF.

The CDR3 DNA reads TGTGCCACCTTTACAGGGGTGTATATGAACACTGAAGCTTTCTTT. It is translated as CATFTGVYMNTEAFF. V gene TRBV27 combines with J gene TRBJ1-1; 7 bases line up with TRBD1. Germline-derived CDR1 and CDR2 are MNHEY and SMNVEV (reference sequence). J was trimmed by 0 bases and V by 10 bases; bases with no gene match: 11. The CDR3 has 15 residues.

The genes are TRBV6-1 and TRBJ2-7, with D possibly being TRBD1 (5 bases). Germline CDR1 reads MNHNS; CDR2 reads SASEGT. The V end lost 0 bases, the J end lost 4 bases, and 13 bases lay between the germline ends. The CDR3 sequence is 15 residues long. CDR3 region: CASSEALNGQYEQYF. The CDR3 bases are TGTGCCAGCAGTGAAGCGCTTAACGGACAATACGAGCAGTACTTC.

This rearrangement joins TRBV11-2 to TRBJ2-7; the D gene is possibly TRBD2 (6 bases). Trimming pared 7 bases from V and 0 bases from J, leaving 13 bases between. From germline, CDR1 is SGHAT and CDR2 FQNNGV. CDR3 length: 14 amino acids. The CDR3 reads CASTLLAFSYEQYF. CDR3 DNA sequence: TGTGCCAGCACCCTGCTAGCGTTCTCCTACGAGCAGTACTTC.

The V gene is TRBV25-1, the J gene TRBJ2-2; 9 bases line up with TRBD2. V dropped 8 bases and J dropped 5; count of bases not matched to a gene: 9. CDR1 is MGHDK, CDR2 SYGVNS, per germline. This CDR3 is built from 15 residues. The CDR3 is CASQNSGSWTGELFF. CDR3 coding DNA: TGTGCCAGCCAAAATAGCGGGAGCTGGACCGGGGAGCTGTTTTTT.

V gene TRBV6-1 combines with J gene TRBJ2-3; TRBD2 is a possible D gene (6 bases). Trimming stripped 5 bases from V and 7 bases from J, with 19 bases between. In germline, CDR1 is MNHNS, CDR2 SASEGT. This CDR3 region has 15 residues. The CDR3 coding sequence is TGTGCCAGCAGTTCGTTCGGGATCGGAGGGAATACGCAGTATTTT. Its translation: CASSSFGIGGNTQYF.

J is TRBJ2-7 and V is TRBV7-2; D is unclear. CDR1 is SGHTA, CDR2 FQGNSA, per germline. The CDR3 spans 13 residues. V was pared by 5 bases and J by 0 bases, with 8 bases between. Here the CDR3 DNA reads TGTGCCAGCAGCCCCCGCCTCTCCTACGAGCAGTACTTC. Translation: CASSPRLSYEQYF.

The chain recombines TRBV29-1 with TRBJ2-7, with 12 bases fitting TRBD2. Germline CDR1 SQVTM, CDR2 ANQGSEA. The CDR3 totals 15 residues. The trim removed 8 bases at V and 2 bases at J, leaving 10 bases unmatched. CDR3 bases: TGCAGCTCGAGGGCGCTAGCGGGGGGGGCCTACGAGCAGTACTTC. It yields the protein CSSRALAGGAYEQYF.

This clone appeared a single time. This chain links TRBV10-3 with TRBJ2-1; D is perhaps TRBD1 (6 bases). V was shortened by 1 base and J by 5 bases, with 12 bases between the two germline ends. Germline V gives CDR1 ENHRY, CDR2 SYGVKD. There are 15 residues in the CDR3. CDR3 residues: CAISELGTSNNEQFF. The CDR3 region has the DNA TGTGCCATCAGTGAGTTGGGGACATCTAACAATGAGCAGTTCTTC.

This chain links TRBV4-3 with TRBJ2-3; 8 bases line up with TRBD1. Germline CDR1 is LGHNA and CDR2 is YSLEER. V lost 0 bases, J lost 4 bases, and 6 bases stayed unmatched. This CDR3 has 16 amino acids. Written as DNA, the CDR3 is TGCGCCAGCAGCCAAGATAGGACAGGGATGGCAGATACGCAGTATTTT. Its translation is CASSQDRTGMADTQYF.

The gene calls are TRBV11-2 and TRBJ2-7; 10 bases are shared with TRBD2. V was clipped by 1 base and J by 4 bases; unmatched bases: 7. The CDR3 spans 16 residues. Looked up from germline, CDR1 is SGHAT and CDR2 is FQNNGV. The CDR3 nucleotides read TGTGCCAGCAGCTTAGTTGCGTCTAGCGGGAGTTACGAGCAGTACTTC. Residues: CASSLVASSGSYEQYF.

The chain recombines TRBV19 with TRBJ1-1, with D possibly TRBD1 on 6 matching bases. Germline V gene data show CDR1 as LNHDA and CDR2 as SQIVND (reference sequence). The CDR3 consists of 14 residues. V gave up 5 bases and J gave up 2 bases, with 12 bases separating them. The CDR3 region has the DNA TGTGCCAGTAGTCCAAGACAGGACAACACTGAAGCTTTCTTT. As protein: CASSPRQDNTEAFF. Full variable domain (rest looked up from reference TRBV19 and TRBJ1-1): DGGITQSPKYLFRKEGQNVTLSCEQNLNHDAMYWYRQDPGQGLRLIYYSQIVNDFQKGDIAEGYSVSREKKESFPLTVTSAQKNPTAFYLCASSPRQDNTEAFFGQGTRLTVV.

For this clone: This specimen includes other DNA sequences encoding the same CDR3. The rearrangement links TRBV9 to TRBJ2-7; possibly TRBD1 or TRBD2 for D (5 bases each). Germline CDR1 is SGDLS and CDR2 is YYNGEE. With 3 bases removed from V and 0 bases from J, the gap between germline ends came to 13 bases. This CDR3 has 15 amino acids. The CDR3 loop reads CASSAGTSGSYEQYF. The DNA for the CDR3 is TGTGCCAGCAGCGCAGGGACCTCCGGCTCCTACGAGCAGTACTTC.

This sequence joins TRBV15 and TRBJ2-5, with a possible D match to TRBD1 (5 bases). The CDR3 is 14 residues long. Germline loops: CDR1 LNHNV, CDR2 YYDKDF (reference sequence). Trimming stripped 1 base from V and 1 base from J, with 7 bases between. In DNA, the CDR3 is TGTGCCACCAGCAGAGCCCAGGGCCAAGAGACCCAGTACTTC. Translation gives CATSRAQGQETQYF. Complete variable domain (other parts from reference TRBV15 and TRBJ2-5): DAMVIQNPRYQVTQFGKPVTLSCSQTLNHNVMYWYQQKSSQAPKLLFHYYDKDFNNEADTPDNFQSRRPNTSFCFLDIRSPGLGDTAMYLCATSRAQGQETQYFGPGTRLLVL.

This clone was seen only a few times. The chain couples TRBV9 to TRBJ2-7, with a possible D match to TRBD1 (6 bases). The germline V and J ends were trimmed by 0 bases and 0 bases, with 10 bases remaining between them. The CDR3 is 15 residues long. Germline lookup yields CDR1 SGDLS and CDR2 YYNGEE. The CDR3 reads CASSVGGDISYEQYF. CDR3 DNA: TGTGCCAGCAGCGTAGGAGGGGACATCTCCTACGAGCAGTACTTC.

The CDR3, as DNA: TGTGCCAGCAGTGAGTGGTCAGGGGGGACGACAGATACGCAGTATTTT. It specifies CASSEWSGGTTDTQYF. This chain links TRBV25-1 with TRBJ2-3; D might be TRBD1 (7 bases). The V gene lost 3 bases and the J gene lost 3 bases, with 16 bases spanning the gap. Germline loops: CDR1 MGHDK, CDR2 SYGVNS. This CDR3 has 16 amino acids.

The chain employs TRBV7-9 and TRBJ2-6; no clear D gene. V lost 2 bases and J 0 bases, leaving 8 bases between the germline ends. Germline V lookup: CDR1 SEHNR, CDR2 FQNEAQ (reference sequence). CDR3 length equals 16 residues. Here the CDR3 reads CASSLRLGSGANVLTF. The CDR3 nucleotides are TGTGCCAGCAGCTTACGTTTGGGCTCTGGGGCCAACGTCCTGACTTTC.

The chain has TRBV7-9 and TRBJ2-5; 8 bases line up with TRBD1. CDR1 is SEHNR, CDR2 FQNEAQ, per germline (reference sequence). V shed 5 bases, J shed 1 base, and the junction held 6 bases outside the gene matches. The CDR3 is made up of 15 amino acids. The CDR3 region is CASSVGQASQETQYF. In DNA form, the CDR3 reads TGTGCCAGCAGCGTGGGACAGGCTTCCCAAGAGACCCAGTACTTC.

The chain combines TRBV9 with TRBJ2-2, with D hard to call. V was pared by 0 bases and J by 3 bases, with 9 bases between. Per the germline V gene, CDR1 is SGDLS and CDR2 is YYNGEE. This CDR3 contains 15 residues. CDR3 in amino acids: CASSVGYRDTGELFF. CDR3 coding DNA: TGTGCCAGCAGCGTAGGTTACAGAGACACCGGGGAGCTGTTTTTT.